These 15 T cell receptor beta chains share one sample of origin, sequenced in a study of OX40 agonist ivuxolimab in advanced cancers. Libraries were prepared by immunoSEQ multiplex PCR; TCRdb keeps only in-frame clonotypes and omits some of them. The sample includes about 20,000 clones, roughly 80% of them seen just once. This material consisted of CD4+ or CD8+ T cells sorted from blood, taken in a trial of the OX40 agonist ivuxolimab. These receptors originate from an adult with an advanced solid tumor such as melanoma, head and neck, liver or kidney cancer.

The rearrangement uses TRBV5-1 and TRBJ2-7; the D is unclear. Germline assignment: CDR1 SGHRS and CDR2 YFSETQ. V was clipped by 1 base and J by 2 bases, with 7 bases between them. The CDR3 length is 13 residues. The CDR3 DNA follows: TGCGCCAGCAGCTTGACCCCAGCCTACGAGCAGTACTTC. Protein product: CASSLTPAYEQYF. Combining the CDR3 with reference TRBV5-1 and TRBJ2-7 gives the whole variable domain KAGVTQTPRYLIKTRGQQVTLSCSPISGHRSVSWYQQTPGQGLQFLFEYFSETQRNKGNFPGRFSGRQFSNSRSEMNVSTLELGDSALYLCASSLTPAYEQYFGPGTRLTVT.

This clone was counted once. J is TRBJ2-2 and V is TRBV15, with D uncertain. Germline CDR1 and CDR2: LNHNV and YYDKDF (reference sequence). V was shortened by 6 bases and J by 2 bases, with 13 bases between the two germline ends. This CDR3 has 15 residues. In nucleotides, the CDR3 is TGTGCCACCAGTCTGTTAGGGTATAACACCGGGGAGCTGTTTTTT. Translation gives CATSLLGYNTGELFF.

This chain links TRBV25-1 with TRBJ2-1; TRBD2 agrees at 7 bases. Trimming at V came to 4 bases and at J to 5 bases, leaving 11 bases not matched to a gene. CDR3 size: 16 residues. In germline, CDR1 is MGHDK, CDR2 SYGVNS. The CDR3 DNA sequence: TGTGCCAGCAGTGCCCCCGGGAGGCTTTTCGACAATGAGCAGTTCTTC. Translating gives CASSAPGRLFDNEQFF.

This chain links TRBV19 with TRBJ2-7; D is unresolved. V was trimmed by 1 base and J by 2 bases, leaving 6 bases between them. Per the germline V gene, CDR1 is LNHDA and CDR2 is SQIVND (reference sequence). The CDR3 has 13 amino acids. CDR3 sequence: CASSIGLTYEQYF. The CDR3 DNA is TGTGCCAGTAGTATAGGTCTGACCTACGAGCAGTACTTC.

The J gene is TRBJ2-7, the V gene TRBV7-6, with 10 bases aligning to TRBD2. Losses at the gene ends were 3 bases for V and 2 bases for J; bases not matched to a gene: 4. The CDR3 is 15 residues long. In germline, CDR1 is SGHVS, CDR2 FNYEAQ. DNA of the CDR3: TGTGCCAGCAGCTTTTCTAGCGGGGGTACCTACGAGCAGTACTTC. Its protein is CASSFSSGGTYEQYF.

The chain has TRBV11-2 and TRBJ2-7, with D maybe TRBD1 (6 bases). The CDR3 runs 13 residues. Germline assignment: CDR1 SGHAT and CDR2 FQNNGV. Trimming left V 5 bases short and J 5 bases short, with 13 bases between. The CDR3 loop is CASSQVGADEQYF. The CDR3 region has the DNA TGTGCCAGCAGCCAAGTGGGGGCCGACGAGCAGTACTTC.

The chain joins TRBV27 to TRBJ2-3; D is perhaps TRBD2 (7 bases). CDR1 MNHEY and CDR2 SMNVEV come from the germline V gene (reference sequence). The germline V and J ends were trimmed by 7 bases and 4 bases, with 12 bases remaining between them. The CDR3 has 13 amino acids. Here the CDR3 reads CASISGGADTQYF. DNA for the CDR3: TGTGCCAGCATTTCGGGGGGCGCAGATACGCAGTATTTT.

This clone came up once. The gene calls are TRBV4-1 and TRBJ2-1; 8 bases map to TRBD2. Germline loops: CDR1 MGHRA, CDR2 YSYEKL. The CDR3 is 15 residues long. Trimming took 1 base from V and 8 from J; bases not matched to a gene: 7. The CDR3 is CASSQAVGGGDEQFF. The CDR3 nucleotides are TGCGCCAGCAGCCAAGCAGTCGGGGGGGGCGATGAGCAGTTCTTC.

The CDR3 loop is CASSLGPGLDDTQYF. The CDR3 DNA follows: TGTGCCAGCAGCCTCGGCCCCGGGTTAGACGATACGCAGTATTTT. This chain links TRBV7-2 with TRBJ2-3; D is ambiguous. The CDR3 contains 15 residues. From germline, CDR1 is SGHTA and CDR2 FQGNSA. Trimming removed 5 bases at V and 6 bases at J, with 18 bases between.

The V gene is TRBV6-6, the J gene TRBJ1-6; maybe TRBD1 (5 bases). Trimming shortened V by 4 bases and J by 8 bases, and 9 bases separated the two germline ends. The germline gives CDR1 MNHNY, CDR2 SVGAGI (reference sequence). This CDR3 is built from 13 residues. CDR3 nucleotide sequence: TGTGCCAGCAGTTCGTGGGGGGATTCACCCCTCCACTTT. Translated, it gives CASSSWGDSPLHF.

The chain employs TRBV5-4 and TRBJ2-5; 7 bases align to TRBD2. Germline V lookup: CDR1 SGHNT, CDR2 YYREEE (reference sequence). Trimming removed 4 bases from V and 2 bases from J; junction bases left unmatched: 5. The CDR3 runs 14 residues. Here the CDR3 DNA reads TGTGCCAGCAGCCAGCGGGACGGTCAAGAGACCCAGTACTTC. Translated: CASSQRDGQETQYF.

CDR3 protein: CASSFGTASGYTF. CDR3 coding DNA: TGTGCCAGCAGCTTTGGCACCGCGAGCGGCTACACCTTC. This chain connects TRBV7-9 to TRBJ1-2, with unresolved D. This CDR3 contains 13 residues. From germline, CDR1 is SEHNR and CDR2 FQNEAQ (reference sequence). V lost 3 bases and J lost 8, with 13 bases in between. Full variable domain (remainder filled in from reference TRBV7-9 and TRBJ1-2): DTGVSQNPRHKITKRGQNVTFRCDPISEHNRLYWYRQTLGQGPEFLTYFQNEAQLEKSRLLSDRFSAERPKGSFSTLEIQRTEQGDSAMYLCASSFGTASGYTFGSGTRLTVV.

In its sample, this clone was seen many times. The V and J genes are TRBV4-1 and TRBJ2-7; D uncertain. V lost 0 bases and J 4 bases, leaving 13 bases between the germline ends. There are 15 residues in the CDR3. CDR1 and CDR2 from the germline V gene are MGHRA and YSYEKL. The CDR3 sequence is CASSQDWSSGYEQYF. CDR3 nucleotides: TGCGCCAGCAGCCAAGATTGGTCTAGTGGGTACGAGCAGTACTTC.

This clone was seen a few times. This chain connects TRBV5-1 to TRBJ2-3; D possibly corresponds to TRBD1 (5 bases). Germline-derived CDR1 and CDR2 are SGHRS and YFSETQ. Deletions cut 0 bases from V and 5 bases from J, with 13 bases between. The CDR3 runs to 15 residues. CDR3 nucleotides: TGCGCCAGCAGCTTGGCGCCGACAGTGGTAGATACGCAGTATTTT. Protein: CASSLAPTVVDTQYF.

The chain recombines TRBV18 with TRBJ2-1; possible D gene TRBD2, 7 bases. In germline, CDR1 is KGHSH, CDR2 LQKENI. V dropped 3 bases and J dropped 4 bases, with 25 bases sitting between them. The CDR3 extends over 19 amino acids. The CDR3 DNA reads TGTGCCAGCTCACCGAGGGGGAGGGGACCACTAGGGCATTACAATGAGCAGTTCTTC. Translated: CASSPRGRGPLGHYNEQFF.